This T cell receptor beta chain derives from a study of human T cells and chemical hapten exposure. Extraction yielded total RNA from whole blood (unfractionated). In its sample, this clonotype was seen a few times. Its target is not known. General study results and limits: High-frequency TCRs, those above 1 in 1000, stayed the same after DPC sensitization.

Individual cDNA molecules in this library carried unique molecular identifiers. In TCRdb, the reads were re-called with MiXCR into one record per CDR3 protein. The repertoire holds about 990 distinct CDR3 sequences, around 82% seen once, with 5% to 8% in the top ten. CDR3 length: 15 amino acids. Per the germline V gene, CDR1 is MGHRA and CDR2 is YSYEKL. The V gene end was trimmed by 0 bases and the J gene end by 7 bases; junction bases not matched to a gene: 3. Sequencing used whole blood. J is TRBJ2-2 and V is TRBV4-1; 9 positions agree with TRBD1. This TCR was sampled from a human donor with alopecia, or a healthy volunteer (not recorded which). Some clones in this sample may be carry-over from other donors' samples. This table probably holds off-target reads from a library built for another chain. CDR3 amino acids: CASSQDTGGFGELFF. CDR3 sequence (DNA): TGCGCCAGCAGCCAAGATACAGGGGGCTTCGGGGAGCTGTTTTTT.